The sequence of this TCR beta chain was determined in a study of response to subunit inactivated influenza vaccine. V gave up 6 bases and J gave up 2 bases; unmatched junction bases: 12. This CDR3 is 17 amino acids long. TCRdb analysed the RT-PCR reads with MiXCR anew, one entry per CDR3 protein. The data contain a few hundred thousand distinct CDR3 sequences, around a fifth of them seen just once; the ten biggest clones take up roughly 10%. General study results and limits: It was suggested by the authors that few new T cells are recruited by each seasonal influenza vaccination.

A remark on this clonotype: Its target is unknown.

This TCR was recovered from a man aged 45 to 70 who received an inactivated influenza vaccine. This chain links TRBV12-3 or TRBV12-4 with TRBJ2-5; TRBD2 matches 10 bases. The sample here was PBMCs from blood, taken 21 months after vaccination. In DNA form, the CDR3 reads TGTGCCAGCAGCCTCGGCGCCCTAGCGGGGGAGCAAGAGACCCAGTACTTC. It translates to CASSLGALAGEQETQYF.